The 16 T cell receptor beta chains below were found in one sample sequenced in a study of blood T cell repertoires in COVID-19. Assay used: immunoSEQ multiplex PCR; TCRdb lists only in-frame clones, some missing. The table includes over 250,000 clones, 88% detected once. Sequenced input: PBMCs or T cells enriched from blood (not recorded which). The receptors come from a woman aged 25-40 years who had recovered from COVID-19.

This clone came up once. J is TRBJ1-1 and V is TRBV5-3; D gene ambiguous. Being an ORF, TRBV5-3 has a function that is uncertain. Trimming removed 3 bases from V and 11 bases from J, with 26 bases in between. The CDR3 has 16 residues. CDR3 region: CARSSPFKQRGGFAFF. In DNA form, the CDR3 reads TGTGCCAGAAGCTCCCCCTTTAAACAGCGGGGAGGGTTTGCTTTCTTT.

This chain connects TRBV2 to TRBJ2-1; D may be TRBD1 (5 bases). The V gene's germline CDR1 is SNHLY and CDR2 FYNNEI. Trimming shortened V by 5 bases and J by 4 bases, and 9 bases separated the two germline ends. The CDR3 runs 13 residues. CDR3 in DNA: TGTGCCAGCAGTCTTCGACAGTACAATGAGCAGTTCTTC. Its translation is CASSLRQYNEQFF.

CDR3 residues: CSVVGGAGTEAFF. DNA of the CDR3: TGCAGCGTTGTCGGGGGGGCGGGCACTGAAGCTTTCTTT. The chain employs TRBV29-1 and TRBJ1-1; D perhaps matches TRBD1 (6 bases). CDR3 length equals 13 residues. Trimming cost V 4 bases and J 4 bases, with 13 bases left between them. Germline V lookup: CDR1 SQVTM, CDR2 ANQGSEA. The complete variable domain, with remaining parts taken from reference TRBV29-1 and TRBJ1-1, reads SAVISQKPSRDICQRGTSLTIQCQVDSQVTMMFWYRQQPGQSLTLIATANQGSEATYESGFVIDKFPISRPNLTFSTLTVSNMSPEDSSIYLCSVVGGAGTEAFFGQGTRLTVV.

The chain links TRBV5-4 to TRBJ1-2; a possible D gene is TRBD1 (5 bases). The CDR3 has 16 residues. CDR1 and CDR2 from the germline V gene are SGHNT and YYREEE (reference sequence). V shed 4 bases and J shed 4 bases, with 20 bases lying between them. This CDR3 reads CASSNGQKQSVYGYTF. The CDR3 DNA is TGTGCCAGCAGCAACGGACAAAAACAATCAGTCTATGGCTACACCTTC. Based on the CDR3 plus reference TRBV5-4 and TRBJ1-2, the full variable domain is ETGVTQSPTHLIKTRGQQVTLRCSSQSGHNTVSWYQQALGQGPQFIFQYYREEENGRGNFPPRFSGLQFPNYSSELNVNALELDDSALYLCASSNGQKQSVYGYTFGSGTRLTVV.

The V call is TRBV27, the J call TRBJ1-4, with TRBD1 matching over 8 bases. The CDR3 loop spans 15 amino acids. V was clipped by 4 bases and J by 7 bases; unmatched bases: 8. CDR1 MNHEY and CDR2 SMNVEV come from the germline V gene (reference sequence). CDR3 DNA: TGTGCCAGCAGTTCGACAGGGGTCGGCGGTGAAAAACTGTTTTTT. Translated: CASSSTGVGGEKLFF. Combining the CDR3 with reference TRBV27 and TRBJ1-4 gives the whole variable domain EAQVTQNPRYLITVTGKKLTVTCSQNMNHEYMSWYRQDPGLGLRQIYYSMNVEVTDKGDVPEGYKVSRKEKRNFPLILESPSPNQTSLYFCASSSTGVGGEKLFFGSGTQLSVL.

The rearrangement uses TRBV9 and TRBJ2-3; no firm D call. This CDR3 has 13 residues. The germline CDR1 and CDR2 sequences are SGDLS and YYNGEE. Trimming removed 3 bases at V and 1 base at J, with 6 bases between. The CDR3 DNA is TGTGCCAGCAGCGCCCAGGGCACAGATACGCAGTATTTT. As protein: CASSAQGTDTQYF.

The rearrangement uses TRBV18 and TRBJ2-7; 7 bases align to TRBD1. Germline V gene data show CDR1 as KGHSH and CDR2 as LQKENI. Unmatched junction bases numbered 9, after V lost 6 bases and J lost 4 bases. CDR3 size: 14 residues. CDR3 bases: TGTGCCAGCTCCCCAACCGACAGGGTTTACGAGCAGTACTTC. Protein sequence: CASSPTDRVYEQYF.

The chain is built from TRBV1 and TRBJ2-5; the table's D call of TRBD2 was not tested on the DNA. TRBV1 constitutes a pseudogene. The CDR3 runs to 18 residues. The CDR3 DNA is TGCACCAGCAGCCACACCACTAGACTAGCGGGGGGTGTGGAGACCCAGTACTTC. Protein: CTSSHTTRLAGGVETQYF.

Written as DNA, the CDR3 is TGTGCCAGCAGCTTAAACGGCTACGAGCAGTACTTC. Protein product: CASSLNGYEQYF. This sequence joins TRBV7-6 and TRBJ2-7; D gene unclear. This CDR3 comprises 12 residues. The germline V gene has CDR1 SGHVS and CDR2 FNYEAQ. Trimming removed 2 bases at V and 3 bases at J, with 5 bases between.

This chain connects TRBV28 to TRBJ2-1; a possible D gene is TRBD2 (6 bases). Germline CDR1 and CDR2: MDHEN and SYDVKM. The ends were cut back, 3 bases at V and 4 bases at J, with 10 bases in the middle. This CDR3 spans 14 amino acids. CDR3 sequence reads: CASSFSLAYNEQFF. The CDR3 DNA reads as TGTGCCAGCAGTTTTTCACTAGCTTACAATGAGCAGTTCTTC.

The genes are TRBV27 and TRBJ1-1; the D gene is possibly TRBD1 (6 bases). Per the germline V gene, CDR1 is MNHEY and CDR2 is SMNVEV (reference sequence). This CDR3 contains 14 residues. V was trimmed by 6 bases and J by 2 bases, leaving 13 bases between them. The CDR3 loop reads CASSPPGTNTEAFF. CDR3 in DNA: TGTGCCAGCAGCCCTCCCGGGACAAACACTGAAGCTTTCTTT.

The chain is built from TRBV14 and TRBJ2-7; D is perhaps TRBD1 (6 bases). CDR3 length equals 18 residues. The V end was cut by 5 bases, the J end by 2 bases, with 25 bases between. From germline, CDR1 is SGHDN and CDR2 FVKESK. CDR3 nucleotide sequence: TGTGCCAGCAGCTTACGATACGGACAGTGGGCCCCCACCTACGAGCAGTACTTC. Residues: CASSLRYGQWAPTYEQYF.

The V gene is TRBV3-1 (or the pseudogene TRBV3-2), the J gene TRBJ2-7; D gene ambiguous. V was clipped by 3 bases and J by 7 bases, with 7 bases between them. The CDR3 has 11 residues. From germline, CDR1 is LGHDT and CDR2 YNNKEL (reference sequence). The CDR3 loop is CASSHTREQYF. The DNA of the CDR3 is TGTGCCAGCAGCCACACGAGGGAGCAGTACTTC.

This clone was observed a single time. The chain carries TRBV5-4 and TRBJ1-6; 8 bases line up with TRBD1. In germline, CDR1 is SGHNT, CDR2 YYREEE (reference sequence). The CDR3 has 14 residues. V shed 3 bases and J 7 bases; nucleotides not matched to a gene: 3. CDR3 nucleotides: TGTGCCAGCAGCTGGGGACAGGACAATTCACCCCTCCACTTT. Protein product: CASSWGQDNSPLHF.

The rearrangement links TRBV3-1 (or the pseudogene TRBV3-2) to TRBJ1-3; D ambiguous. V shed 6 bases and J shed 8 bases, with 17 bases lying between them. Germline V lookup: CDR1 LGHDT, CDR2 YNNKEL (reference sequence). This CDR3 region has 14 residues. As DNA, the CDR3 is TGTGCCAGCAGTCGCGCGGGCGTCGGGGACACCATATATTTT. This encodes CASSRAGVGDTIYF.

This clone was observed a handful of times. The chain combines TRBV7-3 with TRBJ2-1, with D possibly being TRBD1 (5 bases). Germline values: CDR1 SGHTA, CDR2 FQGTGA. The CDR3 totals 16 residues. Trimming left V 7 bases short and J 6 bases short, with 22 bases between. The CDR3: CASTSTPRGYSNEQFF. The CDR3 DNA reads as TGTGCCAGCACCTCTACCCCAAGGGGATATAGCAATGAGCAGTTCTTC.